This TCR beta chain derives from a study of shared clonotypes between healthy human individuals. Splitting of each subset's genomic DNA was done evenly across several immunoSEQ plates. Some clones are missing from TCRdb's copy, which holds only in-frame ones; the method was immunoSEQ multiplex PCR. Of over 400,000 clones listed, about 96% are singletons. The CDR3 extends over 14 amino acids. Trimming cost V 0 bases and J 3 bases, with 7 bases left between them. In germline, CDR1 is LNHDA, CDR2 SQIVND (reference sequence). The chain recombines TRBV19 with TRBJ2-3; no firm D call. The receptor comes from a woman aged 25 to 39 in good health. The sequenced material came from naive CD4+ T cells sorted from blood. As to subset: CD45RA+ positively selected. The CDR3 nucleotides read TGTGCCAGTAGTATAGAGGGGATGACAGATACGCAGTATTTT. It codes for CASSIEGMTDTQYF.